What follows describes a single T cell receptor beta chain. The target antigen is unknown. Looked up from germline, CDR1 is MNHEY and CDR2 is SVGEGT. V lost 4 bases and J 5 bases, leaving 11 bases between the germline ends. The CDR3 has 13 amino acids. This specimen belongs to a study of T-cell memory formation after mild COVID-19. The authors produced TCR alpha and TCR beta cDNA libraries with sample barcodes and UMIs by 5'RACE using constant-segment primers. TCRdb re-derived calls from the 5' RACE reads in MiXCR, one entry per CDR3 protein. The data hold 250,000 to 300,000 distinct CDR3 sequences, with 15% to 20% observed a single time. General study points: Nothing showed for sure that second-wave clones peaking on day 37 were SARS-CoV-2 specific.

The V and J genes are TRBV6-2 or TRBV6-3 and TRBJ1-1; D is perhaps TRBD1 (5 bases). This receptor was identified in a man between 18 and 29 years old who had mild COVID-19 (a few samples of this study predate the infection). Cell type and time point are not known. The material sequenced was PBMCs or a T cell subset sorted from them (not recorded which). DNA for the CDR3: TGTGCCAGCAGTTCCAGGGATTCGACTGAAGCTTTCTTT. Its translation is CASSSRDSTEAFF.